This T cell receptor (beta chain) derives from a study of cytomegalovirus exposure and HLA in healthy donors (dated by TCRdb to 2015 to 2018). Regarding the complete study: According to a later analysis, one platform produced both the roughly 110 validation repertoires and the 666 repertoires of the first cohort. The aim of the study was to test whether cataloging public T cell receptors could identify signatures of past pathogen exposure. Besides the first cohort of roughly 640 subjects, a separate validation cohort made up of 120 different subjects was used. High-throughput TCR immunosequencing, statistical association of individual TCRs with disease status, and machine learning were combined to predict cytomegalovirus infection status. What the research found in general, with its limitations: Cytomegalovirus status was reported to be diagnosed by the classifier with high specificity and sensitivity in both the original and validation cohorts. While some public TCRs were present in many individuals, most TCR sequences turned up only very rarely across donors. A later analysis lacked HLA typing for the validation cohort, so it scored co-occurrence in that cohort across all 110 or so repertoires. The study gave a list of over 150 TCR beta chains associated with cytomegalovirus. A few of the identified cytomegalovirus-associated TCR beta chains were confirmed in vitro to be specific for cytomegalovirus antigens. A later analysis found that TCRs clustered in the first cohort also tended to co-occur in the 120 or so validation repertoires, with 94% of cluster scores above 0. According to the authors, the approach could potentially be generalized to other disease states and immunological phenotypes.

The donors belonged to the validation cohort of 90 to 150 subjects, which was separate from the roughly 680-subject first cohort. Library method: the immunoSEQ multiplex PCR assay. The published analysis was carried out like this. A statistical classification framework was built for diagnosing cytomegalovirus status from the catalog of TCR beta chain sequences. TCRdb took over this immuneACCESS table, retaining in-frame rearrangements with V and J assigned. Such tables are incomplete; in checked studies, under half of the missing clones stem from an unresolved V gene, and the remainder is unexplained. The V and J calls and clone size were taken over from that table, and D and trimming were inferred from the DNA. The sample data list around 190,000 clones, and roughly 83% of these were observed just once. The ten largest clonotypes hold approximately 1.5% of the sample. As for this clone: The clone's antigen remains unknown. No clone much larger than this one lies a single base away; base qualities are absent.

Looking up the germline V gene (reference sequence) yields CDR1 LNHDA and CDR2 SQIVND. Trimming takes 5 bases off V and 6 bases off J; junction bases not matched to a gene: 11. Reading from cysteine to phenylalanine, the CDR3 counts 16 amino acids. Just CDR3 DNA is preserved here, 48 bases in frame from base 1. The sample taken for sequencing was PBMCs. The chain links TRBV19 with TRBJ2-1; a stretch of 9 junction bases matches TRBD2. The TCR originated in a woman aged 18-29 years in good health and CMV-seronegative. The CDR3 reads CASSAPSGDLRNEQFF. The sequence in DNA is TGTGCCAGTAGTGCCCCTAGCGGGGACCTTCGCAATGAGCAGTTCTTC.